The clone carrying this T cell receptor beta chain was recorded a few times. Its antigen is unidentified. The sample originates from a study of liver allograft versus peripheral blood T cells. Whole-study context: Comparative analysis was performed on T cell receptor repertoires from transplanted livers and from recipients' peripheral blood.

General study findings and limits: It was reported that the T cell receptor repertoires found inside liver allografts differed from those that were detected in peripheral blood.

From the reads, TCRdb called clonotypes with MiXCR, one entry per CDR3 protein. This sample has over 10,000 distinct CDR3 sequences; about 26% occur once, and the top ten carry around 2.2%. This TCR came from a human patient who had a liver transplant. The graft donor may account for some of the T cells.

The chain's CDR3 is CASSIGWLEEYGYTF. The CDR3 coding sequence is TGTGCCAGTAGTATAGGTTGGTTGGAGGAGTATGGCTACACCTTC. The rearrangement links TRBV19 to TRBJ1-2; D gene ambiguous. Trimming shortened V by 1 base and J by 5 bases, and 14 bases separated the two germline ends. Germline V CDR1 and CDR2: LNHDA, SQIVND (reference sequence). CDR3 length: 15 amino acids. Full variable domain (rest looked up from reference TRBV19 and TRBJ1-2): DGGITQSPKYLFRKEGQNVTLSCEQNLNHDAMYWYRQDPGQGLRLIYYSQIVNDFQKGDIAEGYSVSREKKESFPLTVTSAQKNPTAFYLCASSIGWLEEYGYTFGSGTRLTVV.